The clone carrying this TCR beta chain was observed at least ten times. Germline lookup yields CDR1 SGHTA and CDR2 FQGNSA. This CDR3 region has 15 residues. Trimming took 1 base from V and 0 from J, leaving 10 bases between them. Scientists amplified the TCR beta CDR3 regions from RNA transcripts. The workflow started with a first-round RT-PCR run with HTBI primers and then moved on to a second-round multiplex PCR. From the multiplex PCR reads, TCRdb called clonotypes with MiXCR, one entry per CDR3 protein. This table has around 470,000 distinct CDR3 sequences, 14% appearing once. The study enrolled ophthalmopathy donors with moderate-to-severe activity, CAS ≥3, NOSPECS ≥4 and duration under 3 months. The sample originates from a study of Graves' ophthalmopathy and Graves' hyperthyroidism.

The rearrangement links TRBV7-2 to TRBJ2-7, with a weak D call TRBD1 (6 bases). This TCR was sampled from a woman aged 25 to 39 with Graves' ophthalmopathy. Sequenced sample: blood. DNA of the CDR3: TGTGCCAGCAGCTTAGGACAGGTTAGCTCCTACGAGCAGTACTTC. Protein sequence: CASSLGQVSSYEQYF.